The entry below describes one T cell receptor beta chain. The data are from a study of cytomegalovirus exposure and HLA in healthy donors. The PCR contained 60 Vbeta and 13 Jbeta primers. The method was immunoSEQ multiplex PCR; TCRdb's version includes in-frame clones alone and lacks a portion of them. The sample carries more than 110,000 clones, 78% recorded once. V lost 2 bases and J 6 bases, leaving 14 bases between the germline ends. The germline CDR1 and CDR2 sequences are MNHEY and SMNVEV (reference sequence). The CDR3 is 15 residues long. What was sequenced was PBMCs. J is TRBJ1-5 and V is TRBV27, with a weak D call TRBD1 (6 bases). The TCR comes from a male donor in good health and CMV-seronegative. For the CDR3, the DNA is TGTGCCAGCAGTTTAATGGCAGGGGAATTTCAGCCCCAGCATTTT. This translates into CASSLMAGEFQPQHF.